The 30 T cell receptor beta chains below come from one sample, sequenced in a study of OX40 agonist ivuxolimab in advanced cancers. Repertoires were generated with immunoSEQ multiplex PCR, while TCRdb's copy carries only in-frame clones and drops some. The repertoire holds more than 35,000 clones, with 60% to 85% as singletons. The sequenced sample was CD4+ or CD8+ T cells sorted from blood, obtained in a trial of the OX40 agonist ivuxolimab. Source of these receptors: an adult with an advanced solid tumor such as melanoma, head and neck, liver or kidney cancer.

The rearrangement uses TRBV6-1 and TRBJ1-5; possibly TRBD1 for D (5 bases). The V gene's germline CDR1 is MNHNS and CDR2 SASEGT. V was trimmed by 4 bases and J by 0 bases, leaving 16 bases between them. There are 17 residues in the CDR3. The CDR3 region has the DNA TGTGCCAGCAGTGGATCCTACGCGGGGGTTAGCAATCAGCCCCAGCATTTT. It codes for CASSGSYAGVSNQPQHF.

The CDR3 is CASRSLGELFF. Here the CDR3 DNA reads TGTGCCAGCAGATCCCTCGGGGAGCTGTTTTTT. The J gene is TRBJ2-2, the V gene TRBV27, with D uncertain. This CDR3 spans 11 amino acids. Deletions cut 6 bases from V and 7 bases from J, with 6 bases between. Germline V gene sequence: CDR1 MNHEY, CDR2 SMNVEV (reference sequence).

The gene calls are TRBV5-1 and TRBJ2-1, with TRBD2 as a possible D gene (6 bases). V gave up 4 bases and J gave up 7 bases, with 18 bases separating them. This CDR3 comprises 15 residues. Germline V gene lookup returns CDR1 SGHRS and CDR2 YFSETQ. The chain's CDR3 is CASSPLGTPGNEQFF. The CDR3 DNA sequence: TGCGCCAGCAGCCCCTTGGGGACTCCCGGAAATGAGCAGTTCTTC.

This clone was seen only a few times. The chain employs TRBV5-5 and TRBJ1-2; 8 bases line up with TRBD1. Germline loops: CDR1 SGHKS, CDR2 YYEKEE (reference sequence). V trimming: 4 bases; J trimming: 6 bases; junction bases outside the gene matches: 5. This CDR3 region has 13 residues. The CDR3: CASSHRTGHGYTF. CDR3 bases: TGTGCCAGCAGCCACAGGACAGGGCATGGCTACACCTTC. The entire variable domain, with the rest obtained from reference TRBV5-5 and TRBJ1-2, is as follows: DAGVTQSPTHLIKTRGQQVTLRCSPISGHKSVSWYQQVLGQGPQFIFQYYEKEERGRGNFPDRFSARQFPNYSSELNVNALLLGDSALYLCASSHRTGHGYTFGSGTRLTVV.

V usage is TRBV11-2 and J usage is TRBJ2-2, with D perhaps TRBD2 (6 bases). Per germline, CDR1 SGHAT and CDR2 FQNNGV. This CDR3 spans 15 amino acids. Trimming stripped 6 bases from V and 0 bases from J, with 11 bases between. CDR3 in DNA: TGTGCCAGCAGTCGAGCGGGTTCGAACACCGGGGAGCTGTTTTTT. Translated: CASSRAGSNTGELFF. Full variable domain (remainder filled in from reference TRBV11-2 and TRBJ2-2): EAGVAQSPRYKIIEKRQSVAFWCNPISGHATLYWYQQILGQGPKLLIQFQNNGVVDDSQLPKDRFSAERLKGVDSTLKIQPAKLEDSAVYLCASSRAGSNTGELFFGEGSRLTVL.

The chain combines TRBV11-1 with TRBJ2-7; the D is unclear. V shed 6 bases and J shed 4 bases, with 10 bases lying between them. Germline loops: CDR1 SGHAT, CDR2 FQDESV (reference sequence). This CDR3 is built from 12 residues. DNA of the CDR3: TGTGCCAGCAGTACCCCCCCTTACGAGCAGTACTTC. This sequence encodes CASSTPPYEQYF.

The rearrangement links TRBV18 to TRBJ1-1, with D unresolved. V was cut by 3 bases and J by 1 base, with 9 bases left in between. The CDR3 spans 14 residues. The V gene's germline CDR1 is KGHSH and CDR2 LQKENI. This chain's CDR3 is CASSPETRNTEAFF. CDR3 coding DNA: TGTGCCAGCTCACCCGAGACAAGGAACACTGAAGCTTTCTTT.

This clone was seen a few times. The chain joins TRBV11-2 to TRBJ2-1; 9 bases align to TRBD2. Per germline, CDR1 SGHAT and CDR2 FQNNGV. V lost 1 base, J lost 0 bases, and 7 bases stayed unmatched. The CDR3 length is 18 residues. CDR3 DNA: TGTGCCAGCAGCTTAGTCCCCCGTAGCGGGAGCTCCTACAATGAGCAGTTCTTC. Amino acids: CASSLVPRSGSSYNEQFF. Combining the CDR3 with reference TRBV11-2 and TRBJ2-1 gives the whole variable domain EAGVAQSPRYKIIEKRQSVAFWCNPISGHATLYWYQQILGQGPKLLIQFQNNGVVDDSQLPKDRFSAERLKGVDSTLKIQPAKLEDSAVYLCASSLVPRSGSSYNEQFFGPGTRLTVL.

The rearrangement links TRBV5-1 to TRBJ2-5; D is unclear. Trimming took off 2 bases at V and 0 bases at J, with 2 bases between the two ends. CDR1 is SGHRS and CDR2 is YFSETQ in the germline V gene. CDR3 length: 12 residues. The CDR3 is CASSFDQETQYF. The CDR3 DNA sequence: TGCGCCAGCAGCTTCGACCAAGAGACCCAGTACTTC.

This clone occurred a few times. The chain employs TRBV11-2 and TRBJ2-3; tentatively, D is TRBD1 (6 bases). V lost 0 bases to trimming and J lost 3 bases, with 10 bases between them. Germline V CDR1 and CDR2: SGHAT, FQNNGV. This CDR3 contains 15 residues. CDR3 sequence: CASSLDQGRTDTQYF. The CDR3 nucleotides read TGTGCCAGCAGCTTAGATCAGGGGCGGACAGATACGCAGTATTTT.

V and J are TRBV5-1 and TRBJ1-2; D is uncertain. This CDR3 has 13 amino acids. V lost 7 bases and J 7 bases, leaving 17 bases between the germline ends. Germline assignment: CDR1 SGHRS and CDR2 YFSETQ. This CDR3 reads CASSTEVIGGYTF. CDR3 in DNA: TGCGCCAGCTCAACGGAGGTCATCGGTGGCTACACCTTC.

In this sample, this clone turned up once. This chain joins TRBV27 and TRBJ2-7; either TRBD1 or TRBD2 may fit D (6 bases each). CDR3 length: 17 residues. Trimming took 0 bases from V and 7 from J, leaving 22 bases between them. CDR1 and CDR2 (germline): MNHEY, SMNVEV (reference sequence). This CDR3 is CASSLSSPGGTGGEQYF. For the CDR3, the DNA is TGTGCCAGCAGTTTATCCTCCCCCGGGGGCACCGGGGGTGAGCAGTACTTC.

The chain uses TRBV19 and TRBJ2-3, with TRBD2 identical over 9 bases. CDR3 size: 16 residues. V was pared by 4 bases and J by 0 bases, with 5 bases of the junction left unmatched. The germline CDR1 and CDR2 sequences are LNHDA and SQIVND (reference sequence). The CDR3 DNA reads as TGTGCCAGTAGTAGGGCTAGCGGGGTTAGCACAGATACGCAGTATTTT. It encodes CASSRASGVSTDTQYF.

In nucleotides, the CDR3 is TGTGCCAGTAGTCCCGGGACTAGCGGGAGGGACAATACGCAGTATTTT. This translates into CASSPGTSGRDNTQYF. V and J are TRBV19 and TRBJ2-3; 16 bases match TRBD2. V was clipped by 5 bases and J by 7 bases; unmatched bases: 6. The CDR3 runs 16 residues. CDR1 and CDR2 (germline): LNHDA, SQIVND (reference sequence).

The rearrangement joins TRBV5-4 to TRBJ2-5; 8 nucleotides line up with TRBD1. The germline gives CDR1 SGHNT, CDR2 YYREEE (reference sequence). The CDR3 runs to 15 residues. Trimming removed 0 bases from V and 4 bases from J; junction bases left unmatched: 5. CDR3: CASSLAGGEGETQYF. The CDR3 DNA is TGTGCCAGCAGCTTGGCAGGGGGCGAGGGAGAGACCCAGTACTTC.

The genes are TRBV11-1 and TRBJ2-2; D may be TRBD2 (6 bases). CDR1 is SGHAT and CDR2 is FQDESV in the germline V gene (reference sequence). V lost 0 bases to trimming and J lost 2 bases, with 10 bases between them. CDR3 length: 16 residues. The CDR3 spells CASSLAAGINTGELFF. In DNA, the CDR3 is TGTGCCAGCAGCTTAGCTGCGGGGATAAACACCGGGGAGCTGTTTTTT.

The chain's CDR3 is CASSSRGGQAIYSPYEQYF. The CDR3 DNA sequence: TGTGCCAGCTCATCCAGGGGGGGACAGGCTATTTACTCTCCCTACGAGCAGTACTTC. This chain uses TRBV18 with TRBJ2-7; a weak D match, TRBD1 (8 bases). The CDR3 is 19 amino acids. Germline loops: CDR1 KGHSH, CDR2 LQKENI. Trimming shortened V by 5 bases and J by 2 bases, and 28 bases separated the two germline ends.

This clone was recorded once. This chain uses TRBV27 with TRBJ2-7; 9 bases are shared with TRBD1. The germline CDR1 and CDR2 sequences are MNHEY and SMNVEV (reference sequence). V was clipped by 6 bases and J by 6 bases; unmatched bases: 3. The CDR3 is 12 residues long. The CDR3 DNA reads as TGTGCCAGCAGCCGGGGACAGGGCGAGCAGTACTTC. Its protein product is CASSRGQGEQYF.

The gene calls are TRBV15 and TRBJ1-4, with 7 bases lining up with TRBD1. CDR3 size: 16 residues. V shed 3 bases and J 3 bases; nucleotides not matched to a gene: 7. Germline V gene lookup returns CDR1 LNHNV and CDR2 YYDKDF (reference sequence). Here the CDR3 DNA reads TGTGCCACCAGCAGTCTCGACAGGGCCGCTAATGAAAAACTGTTTTTT. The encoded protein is CATSSLDRAANEKLFF.

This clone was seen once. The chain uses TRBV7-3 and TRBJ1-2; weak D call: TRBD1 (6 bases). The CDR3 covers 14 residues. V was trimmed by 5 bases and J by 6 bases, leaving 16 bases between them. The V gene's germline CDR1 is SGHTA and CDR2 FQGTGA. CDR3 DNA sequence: TGTGCCAGCAGCCCAAGGGGGGCGGGCGATGGCTACACCTTC. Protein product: CASSPRGAGDGYTF.

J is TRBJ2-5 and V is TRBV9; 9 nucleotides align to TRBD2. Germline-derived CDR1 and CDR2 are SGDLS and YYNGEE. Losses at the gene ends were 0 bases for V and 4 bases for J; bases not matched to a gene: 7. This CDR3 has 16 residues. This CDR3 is CASSVGNSGSSETQYF. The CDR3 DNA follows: TGTGCCAGCAGCGTAGGCAATAGCGGGAGTTCAGAGACCCAGTACTTC.

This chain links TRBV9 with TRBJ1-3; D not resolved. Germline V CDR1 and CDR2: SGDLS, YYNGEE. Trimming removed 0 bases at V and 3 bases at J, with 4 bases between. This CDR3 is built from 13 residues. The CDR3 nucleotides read TGTGCCAGCAGCGTAGAAGGTGGAAACACCATATATTTT. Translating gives CASSVEGGNTIYF.

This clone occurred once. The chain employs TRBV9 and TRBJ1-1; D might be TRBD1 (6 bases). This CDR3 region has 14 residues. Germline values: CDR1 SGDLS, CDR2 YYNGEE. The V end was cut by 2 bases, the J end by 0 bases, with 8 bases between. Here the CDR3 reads CASSVTGLNTEAFF. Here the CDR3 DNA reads TGTGCCAGCAGCGTGACAGGACTGAACACTGAAGCTTTCTTT.

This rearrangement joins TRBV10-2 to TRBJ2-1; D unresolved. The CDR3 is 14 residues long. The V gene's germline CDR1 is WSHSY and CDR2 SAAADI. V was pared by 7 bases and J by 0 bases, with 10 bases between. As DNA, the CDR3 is TGCGCCAGCATGAAAGACGGCTCCTACAATGAGCAGTTCTTC. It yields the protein CASMKDGSYNEQFF.

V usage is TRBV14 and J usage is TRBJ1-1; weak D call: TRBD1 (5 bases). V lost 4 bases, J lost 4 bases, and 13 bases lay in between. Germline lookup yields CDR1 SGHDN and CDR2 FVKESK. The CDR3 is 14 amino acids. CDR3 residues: CASSPNPGGTEAFF. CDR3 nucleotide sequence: TGTGCCAGCAGCCCGAATCCGGGGGGCACTGAAGCTTTCTTT.

The CDR3 bases are TGTGCCAGCAGCGTGGGGACTAGCGGGGTACAAGAGACCCAGTACTTC. Translated: CASSVGTSGVQETQYF. The J gene is TRBJ2-5, the V gene TRBV9; 13 bases match TRBD2. V shed 2 bases, J shed 2 bases, and the junction held 3 bases outside the gene matches. Germline V lookup: CDR1 SGDLS, CDR2 YYNGEE. There are 16 residues in the CDR3.

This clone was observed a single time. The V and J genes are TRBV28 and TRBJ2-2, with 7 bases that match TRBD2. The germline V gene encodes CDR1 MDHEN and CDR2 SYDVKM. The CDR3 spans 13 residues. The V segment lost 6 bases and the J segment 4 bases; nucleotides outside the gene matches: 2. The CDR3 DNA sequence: TGTGCCAGCAGGTGGGGGGGCACCGGGGAGCTGTTTTTT. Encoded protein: CASRWGGTGELFF.

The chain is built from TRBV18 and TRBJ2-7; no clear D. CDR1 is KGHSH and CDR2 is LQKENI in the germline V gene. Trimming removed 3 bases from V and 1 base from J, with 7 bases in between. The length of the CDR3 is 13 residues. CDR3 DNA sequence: TGTGCCAGCTCACCCACCCAATCCTACGAGCAGTACTTC. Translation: CASSPTQSYEQYF.

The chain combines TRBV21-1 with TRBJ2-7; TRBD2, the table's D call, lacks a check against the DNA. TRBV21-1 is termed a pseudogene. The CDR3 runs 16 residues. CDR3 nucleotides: TGTGCCAGCAGCAAAGCGAGGCTAGCCACGGTCCACGAGCAGTACTTC. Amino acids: CASSKARLATVHEQYF.

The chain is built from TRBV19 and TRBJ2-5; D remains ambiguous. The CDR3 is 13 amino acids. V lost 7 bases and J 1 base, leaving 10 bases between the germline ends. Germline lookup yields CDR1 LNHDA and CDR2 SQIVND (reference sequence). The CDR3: CASNNIIQETQYF. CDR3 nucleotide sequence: TGTGCCAGTAATAACATCATCCAAGAGACCCAGTACTTC.